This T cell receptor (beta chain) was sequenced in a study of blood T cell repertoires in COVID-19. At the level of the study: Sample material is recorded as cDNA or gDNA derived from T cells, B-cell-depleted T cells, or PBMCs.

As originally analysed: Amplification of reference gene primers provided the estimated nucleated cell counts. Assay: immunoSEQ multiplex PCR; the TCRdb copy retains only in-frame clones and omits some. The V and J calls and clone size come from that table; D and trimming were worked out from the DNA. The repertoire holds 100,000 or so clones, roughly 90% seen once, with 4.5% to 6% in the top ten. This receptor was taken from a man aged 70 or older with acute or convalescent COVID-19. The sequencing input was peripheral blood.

In DNA, the CDR3 is TGTGCCAGCAGCCCACCTGGGGGCCGGCGGTTCGGCACTGAAGCTTTCTTT. It translates to CASSPPGGRRFGTEAFF. The rearrangement uses TRBV3-1 (or the pseudogene TRBV3-2) and TRBJ1-1, with a possible D match to TRBD1 (6 bases). Trimming shortened V by 4 bases and J by 4 bases, and 22 bases separated the two germline ends. From germline, CDR1 is LGHDT and CDR2 YNNKEL (reference sequence). This CDR3 is 17 amino acids long.